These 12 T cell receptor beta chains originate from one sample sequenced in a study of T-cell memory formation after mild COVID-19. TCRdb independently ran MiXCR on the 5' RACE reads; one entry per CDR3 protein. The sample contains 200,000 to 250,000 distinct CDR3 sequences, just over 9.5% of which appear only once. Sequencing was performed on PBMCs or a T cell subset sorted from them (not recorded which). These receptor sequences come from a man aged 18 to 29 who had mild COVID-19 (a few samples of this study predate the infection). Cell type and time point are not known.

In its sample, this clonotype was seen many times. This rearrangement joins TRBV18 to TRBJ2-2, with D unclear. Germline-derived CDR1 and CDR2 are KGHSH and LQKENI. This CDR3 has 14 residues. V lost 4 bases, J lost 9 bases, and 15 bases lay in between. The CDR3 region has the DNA TGTGCCAGCTCACTCATGACTGGCGGACGGGAGCTGTTTTTT. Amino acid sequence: CASSLMTGGRELFF.

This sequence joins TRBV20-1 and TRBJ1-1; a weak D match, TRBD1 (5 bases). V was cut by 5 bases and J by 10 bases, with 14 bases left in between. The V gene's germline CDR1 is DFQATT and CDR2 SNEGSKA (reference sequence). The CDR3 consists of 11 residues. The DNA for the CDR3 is TGCAGTGCTCCTACAGGTCCGGGAGCTTTCTTT. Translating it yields CSAPTGPGAFF.

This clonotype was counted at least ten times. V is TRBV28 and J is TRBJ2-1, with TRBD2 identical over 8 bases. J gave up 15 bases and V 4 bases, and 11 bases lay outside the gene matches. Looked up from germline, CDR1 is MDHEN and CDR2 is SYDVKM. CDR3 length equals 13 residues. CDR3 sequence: CASSYPGGRQRFF. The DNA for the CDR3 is TGTGCCAGCAGTTACCCGGGGGGGCGTCAACGGTTCTTC. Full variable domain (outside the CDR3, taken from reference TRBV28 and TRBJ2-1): DVKVTQSSRYLVKRTGEKVFLECVQDMDHENMFWYRQDPGLGLRLIYFSYDVKMKEKGDIPEGYSVSREKKERFSLILESASTNQTSMYLCASSYPGGRQRFFGPGTRLTVL.

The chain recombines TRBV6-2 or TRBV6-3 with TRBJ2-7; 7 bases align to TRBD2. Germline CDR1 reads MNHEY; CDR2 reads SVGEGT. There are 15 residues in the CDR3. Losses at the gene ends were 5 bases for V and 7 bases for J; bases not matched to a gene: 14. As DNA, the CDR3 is TGTGCCAGCAGTCTAGCGGACCATACCACGGGGGAGCAGTACTTC. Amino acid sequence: CASSLADHTTGEQYF.

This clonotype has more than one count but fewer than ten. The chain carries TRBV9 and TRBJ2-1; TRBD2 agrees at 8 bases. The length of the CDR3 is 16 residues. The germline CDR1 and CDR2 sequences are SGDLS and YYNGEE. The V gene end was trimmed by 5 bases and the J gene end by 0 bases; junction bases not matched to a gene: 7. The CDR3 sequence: CASSSTGTSSYNEQFF. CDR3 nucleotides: TGTGCCAGCAGTTCCACCGGGACTAGCTCCTACAATGAGCAGTTCTTC.

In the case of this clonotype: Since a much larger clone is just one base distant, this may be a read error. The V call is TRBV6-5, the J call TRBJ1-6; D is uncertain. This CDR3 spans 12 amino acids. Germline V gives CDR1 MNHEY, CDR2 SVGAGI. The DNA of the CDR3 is TGTGCCAGCAGCTTTCTTAATTCACCCCTCAACTTT. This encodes CASSFLNSPLNF.

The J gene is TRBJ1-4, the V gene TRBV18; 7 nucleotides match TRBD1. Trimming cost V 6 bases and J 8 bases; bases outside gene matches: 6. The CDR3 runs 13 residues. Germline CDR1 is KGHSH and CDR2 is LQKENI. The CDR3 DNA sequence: TGTGCCAGCTCGCGGGGACAGAGGGAAAAACTGTTTTTT. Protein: CASSRGQREKLFF. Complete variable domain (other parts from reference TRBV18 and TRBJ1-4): NAGVMQNPRHLVRRRGQEARLRCSPMKGHSHVYWYRQLPEEGLKFMVYLQKENIIDESGMPKERFSAEFPKEGPSILRIQQVVRGDSAAYFCASSRGQREKLFFGSGTQLSVL.

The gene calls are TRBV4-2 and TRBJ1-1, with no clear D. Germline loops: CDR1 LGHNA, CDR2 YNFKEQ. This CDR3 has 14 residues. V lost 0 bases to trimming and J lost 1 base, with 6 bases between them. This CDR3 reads CASSQEGENTEAFF. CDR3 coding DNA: TGTGCCAGCAGCCAAGAGGGCGAGAACACTGAAGCTTTCTTT.

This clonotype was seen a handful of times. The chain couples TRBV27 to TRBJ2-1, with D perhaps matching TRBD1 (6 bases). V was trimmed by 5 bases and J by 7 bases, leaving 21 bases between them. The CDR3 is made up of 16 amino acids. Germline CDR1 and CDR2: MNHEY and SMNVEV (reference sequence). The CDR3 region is CASSPSRDKSWNEQFF. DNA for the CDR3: TGTGCCAGCAGTCCCTCCCGGGACAAGAGTTGGAATGAGCAGTTCTTC.

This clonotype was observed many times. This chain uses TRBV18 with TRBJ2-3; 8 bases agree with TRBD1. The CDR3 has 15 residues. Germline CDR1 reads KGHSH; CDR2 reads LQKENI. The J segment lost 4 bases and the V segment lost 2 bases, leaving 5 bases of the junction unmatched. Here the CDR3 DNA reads TGTGCCAGCTCACCAGAACAGGGGGTCGCAGATACGCAGTATTTT. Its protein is CASSPEQGVADTQYF.

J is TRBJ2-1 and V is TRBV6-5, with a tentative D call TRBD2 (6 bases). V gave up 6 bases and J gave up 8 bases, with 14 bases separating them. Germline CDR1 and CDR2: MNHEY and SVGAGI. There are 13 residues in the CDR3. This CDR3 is CASSTQRRDEQFF. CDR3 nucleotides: TGTGCCAGCAGCACCCAGAGGAGGGATGAGCAGTTCTTC.

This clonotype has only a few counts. CDR3 residues: CASRGRKYEQYF. The CDR3 DNA follows: TGTGCCAGCAGAGGACGGAAGTACGAGCAGTACTTC. V and J are TRBV11-2 and TRBJ2-7; D remains unclear. The CDR3 sequence is 12 residues long. Germline V gene data show CDR1 as SGHAT and CDR2 as FQNNGV. The ends were cut back, 6 bases at V and 4 bases at J, with 10 bases in the middle.